The rows below give T cell receptor beta chains drawn from one sample of a study of cytomegalovirus exposure and HLA in healthy donors. Profiled with immunoSEQ multiplex PCR; TCRdb holds only in-frame clones, not every one. The table lists about 250,000 clones, around 65% of them singletons, with approximately 2.5% in the top ten. The sequencing sample was made of PBMCs. Receptor source: a female donor in good health and CMV-seronegative. Each CDR3 is given with its conserved first and last residue. A D gene is named only where the DNA matches it firmly. Part of the rows lack a size; the others show once, few, many or a class for expanded clones.

d_gene | j_gene | abundance | v_gene | CDR3nt | CDR3aa
. | TRBJ1-2 | . | TRBV27 | TGTGCCAGCAGCCCACGAGGAGGGAACTATGGCTACACCTTC | CASSPRGGNYGYTF
. | TRBJ1-1 | few | TRBV30 | TGTGCCTGGAGTCCTCTGAACACTGAAGCTTTCTTT | CAWSPLNTEAFF
TRBD1 | TRBJ2-5 | few | TRBV5-4 | TGTGCCAGCAGCGCACAGGGGGCGTGGGAGACCCAGTACTTC | CASSAQGAWETQYF
TRBD2 | TRBJ2-3 | few | TRBV7-2 | TGTGCCAGCAGCTCCAGCCGGACTAGCGGGAGTGGGAATACGCAGTATTTT | CASSSSRTSGSGNTQYF
. | TRBJ1-5 | . | TRBV6-6 | TGTGCCAGCAGGACTACAGAGCATCAGCCCCAGCATTTT | CASRTTEHQPQHF
TRBD2 | TRBJ2-7 | . | TRBV28 | TGTGCCAGCAGTTCGAAGCGGGACTACTACGAGCAGTACTTC | CASSSKRDYYEQYF
. | TRBJ2-7 | . | TRBV5-5 | TGTGCCAGCACCAGGGAGGTCGGGGAGCAGTACTTC | CASTREVGEQYF
. | TRBJ1-5 | few | TRBV6-1 | TGTGCCAGCAGTGAAGCGCCCCGGACACGGGCCTGGCATTTT | CASSEAPRTRAWHF
TRBD2 | TRBJ2-5 | few | TRBV7-8 | TGTGCCAGCAGCTTGTTAGCGGGAGCCCAAGAGACCCAGTACTTC | CASSLLAGAQETQYF
. | TRBJ2-1 | . | TRBV19 | TGTGCCAGTAGTTGGGGGCTGGGTCCGGCTGAGCAGTTCTTC | CASSWGLGPAEQFF
TRBD1 | TRBJ1-2 | . | TRBV7-9 | TGTGCCAGCGACAGGGGATATGGCTACACCTTC | CASDRGYGYTF
TRBD1 | TRBJ1-5 | few | TRBV4-1 | TGCGCCAGCAGCCAATCCACTCGCGGGACAGGCGGTCCGCTCAATCAGCCCCAGCATTTT | CASSQSTRGTGGPLNQPQHF
TRBD2 | TRBJ2-7 | . | TRBV28 | TGTGCCAGCATGACAGGACTAGCCCCCTACGAGCAGTACTTC | CASMTGLAPYEQYF
. | TRBJ2-3 | few | TRBV19 | TGTGCCAGTAGTGCCCGACAGGTGGTAGGCACAGATACGCAGTATTTT | CASSARQVVGTDTQYF
. | TRBJ2-3 | . | TRBV6-6 | TGTGCCAGCAGTTACTCCAAAGGGGCCAGCACAGATACGCAGTATTTT | CASSYSKGASTDTQYF
. | TRBJ1-2 | . | TRBV7-9 | TGTGCCAGCAGCTTAGCCGGGGTTGGCTACACCTTC | CASSLAGVGYTF
TRBD2 | TRBJ2-7 | . | TRBV7-9 | TGTGCCAGCAGCCCCCACGGGGGGTTAGTAGGCGAGCAGTACTTC | CASSPHGGLVGEQYF
TRBD2 | TRBJ2-1 | once | TRBV19 | TGTGCCAGTAGTATGGCGGGACTAGCGGGAGGTGAGCAGTTCTTC | CASSMAGLAGGEQFF
. | TRBJ2-1 | once | TRBV21-1 | TGTGCCAGCAGCAAAGAATGGCTAGCGGGAGGGCAGGGTGAGCAGTTCTTC | CASSKEWLAGGQGEQFF
TRBD2 | TRBJ2-1 | . | TRBV9 | TGTGCCAGCAGCGTAGTGGGGGGGATTAGGGAGCAGTTCTTC | CASSVVGGIREQFF
TRBD1 | TRBJ2-7 | . | TRBV4-1 | TGCGCCAGCAGCCAAGATCCAACCGGGACAGGCACCTACGAGCAGTACTTC | CASSQDPTGTGTYEQYF
. | TRBJ2-6 | . | TRBV5-1 | TGCGCCAGCAGCTTGTTCCAGGCGGGGAAGACTGGGGCCAACGTCCTGACTTTC | CASSLFQAGKTGANVLTF
. | TRBJ1-5 | few | TRBV4-1 | TGCGCCAGCAGCCAAGATCAGTCGGCAGCGAATCAGCCCCAGCATTTT | CASSQDQSAANQPQHF
. | TRBJ2-2 | . | TRBV5-1 | TGCGCCAGCGAGGGAGGAGGGAACACCGGGGAGCTGTTTTTT | CASEGGGNTGELFF
. | TRBJ2-2 | few | TRBV7-8 | TGTGCCAGCAGCGTTTTCTACAAGGCAACCCCCGGGGACACCGGGGAGCTGTTTTTT | CASSVFYKATPGDTGELFF
. | TRBJ1-1 | few | TRBV9 | TGTGCCAGCAGCGAGGGGCTTATGAACACTGAAGCTTTCTTT | CASSEGLMNTEAFF
. | TRBJ1-1 | . | TRBV11-3 | TGTGCCAGCAGCTTAAGTAGGGGCAGAGGCGCTGAAGCTTTCTTT | CASSLSRGRGAEAFF
TRBD1 | TRBJ2-2 | few | TRBV5-5 | TGTGCCAGCAGCTTCCCATCCCAGGGGGCCTTCGCCGGGGAGCTGTTTTTT | CASSFPSQGAFAGELFF
. | TRBJ1-3 | few | TRBV28 | TGTGCCACCATTGACAGGAGCTCTGGAAACACCATATATTTT | CATIDRSSGNTIYF
. | TRBJ2-7 | . | TRBV11-1 | TGTGCCAGCAGCCGGACTGGGAGCGACGAGCAGTACTTC | CASSRTGSDEQYF
. | TRBJ2-7 | . | TRBV7-2 | TGTGCCAGCAGCTTAGTCTCTGTCGAGCAGTACTTC | CASSLVSVEQYF
TRBD1 | TRBJ2-1 | . | TRBV27 | TGTGCCAGCAGCCCCCAGGACAGGCCGGATGAGCAGTTCTTC | CASSPQDRPDEQFF
TRBD2 | TRBJ2-1 | . | TRBV29-1 | TGCAGCGCTCAGACTAGCGGGGTTCAGTTCTTC | CSAQTSGVQFF
TRBD2 | TRBJ2-3 | . | TRBV6-5 | TGTGCCAGCAGGGATAGCGGGCGCATGACAGATACGCAGTATTTT | CASRDSGRMTDTQYF
. | TRBJ2-2 | . | TRBV4-2 | TGTGCCAGCAGCCAAGAAGGGGTCGCGGGGCTTGGTTGGAACACCGGGGAGCTGTTTTTT | CASSQEGVAGLGWNTGELFF
TRBD1 | TRBJ2-5 | . | TRBV6-1 | TGTGCCAGCAGTGAGCAACCGACAGGGGGCGAGACCCAGTACTTC | CASSEQPTGGETQYF
TRBD2 | TRBJ2-5 | . | TRBV4-1 | TGCGCCAGCAGCCGATTAGCGGGAGGGCAAGAGACCCAGTACTTC | CASSRLAGGQETQYF
TRBD2 | TRBJ2-2 | . | TRBV9 | TGTGCCAGCAGCGCTAGCGGGAGGAGCACCGGGGAGCTGTTTTTT | CASSASGRSTGELFF
TRBD2 | TRBJ2-7 | . | TRBV5-1 | TGCGCCAGCAGACATACTAGCGGAAAAGCCTACGAGCAGTACTTC | CASRHTSGKAYEQYF
. | TRBJ1-1 | few | TRBV19 | TGTGCCAGTAGTACTGCGAGGTCCACTGAAGCTTTCTTT | CASSTARSTEAFF
. | TRBJ1-4 | few | TRBV4-1 | TGCGCCAGCACTTCGACAGCCTCTAATGAAAAACTGTTTTTT | CASTSTASNEKLFF
. | TRBJ1-4 | . | TRBV27 | TGTGCCAGCAGTGTGAGGGCTGCAACTAATGAAAAACTGTTTTTT | CASSVRAATNEKLFF
TRBD2 | TRBJ2-1 | once | TRBV5-1 | TGCGCCAGCAGCTCTACTAGCGGGACATATGAGCAGTTCTTC | CASSSTSGTYEQFF
TRBD1 | TRBJ1-1 | . | TRBV6-4 | TGTGCCAGCAGTTCGACAGGGTTGCGGGGCACTGAAGCTTTCTTT | CASSSTGLRGTEAFF
. | TRBJ2-3 | few | TRBV7-9 | TGTGCCAGCAGCTTCCAACCGGGATCTAGCACAGATACGCAGTATTTT | CASSFQPGSSTDTQYF
TRBD2 | TRBJ2-5 | . | TRBV5-1 | TGCGCCAGCAGCCCTACTAGCGGGAGGTCCCAAGAGACCCAGTACTTC | CASSPTSGRSQETQYF
. | TRBJ1-2 | few | TRBV9 | TGTGCCAGCAGCGTAGGCGGAAAGACTAACTATGGCTACACCTTC | CASSVGGKTNYGYTF
. | TRBJ1-3 | . | TRBV30 | TGTGCCTGGAGTCGCGGCCCTCCTGAGGCCGGCTCGGGAAACACCATATATTTT | CAWSRGPPEAGSGNTIYF
TRBD1 | TRBJ1-2 | . | TRBV11-2 | TGTGCCAGCAGCCACAGTCGACAAGGGGGCGGCTACACCTTC | CASSHSRQGGGYTF
. | TRBJ2-7 | . | TRBV11-1 | TGTGCCAGCAGCTTCGCCATGCAGGGATCATACGAGCAGTACTTC | CASSFAMQGSYEQYF
. | TRBJ1-5 | once | TRBV7-9 | TGTGCCAGCAGCCTCGGACGGGGGGAGAGGGGGCCCCAGCATTTT | CASSLGRGERGPQHF
TRBD2 | TRBJ2-1 | . | TRBV5-1 | TGCGCCAGCAGCTTGCTCGGCGGGAGGACGGATGAGCAGTTCTTC | CASSLLGGRTDEQFF
TRBD2 | TRBJ2-1 | . | TRBV30 | TGTGCCTGGAGGGGACTAGCGGTCGACAATGAGCAGTTCTTC | CAWRGLAVDNEQFF
. | TRBJ1-4 | . | TRBV15 | TGTGCCACCAGCAGAGAAGGTAGAGGGAATGAAAAACTGTTTTTT | CATSREGRGNEKLFF
. | TRBJ2-7 | . | TRBV28 | TGTGCCAGCAGTTCTTCACGGGGTTCCTACGAGCAGTACTTC | CASSSSRGSYEQYF
TRBD1 | TRBJ1-2 | . | TRBV11-3 | TGTGCCAGCAGCCCAGGAAAGGGGGACAGGGGATCGAGAGGCTACACCTTC | CASSPGKGDRGSRGYTF
TRBD1 | TRBJ2-5 | . | TRBV7-8 | TGTGCCAGCAGCCGCCCGGGACAGAGAGAGACCCAGTACTTC | CASSRPGQRETQYF